Listed below are T cell receptor beta chains from one sample, sequenced in a study of blood T cell repertoires in COVID-19. Libraries were prepared by immunoSEQ multiplex PCR; TCRdb keeps only in-frame clonotypes and omits some of them. This table has more than 200,000 clones, around nine tenths appearing once. Sample: PBMCs or T cells enriched from blood (not recorded which). The source is a man younger than 40 in a cohort exposed to, infected with or recovered from COVID-19 (not recorded which). CDR3s include the opening cysteine and the closing phenylalanine or tryptophan. A D gene is named only where the DNA matches it firmly. Only some rows state a clone size, as once, few, many or a class for expanded clones.

d_call	v_call	clone_size	j_call	cdr3_aa	cdr3_nt
NA	TRBV14	once	TRBJ1-3	CASSLFDRNSGNTIYF	TGTGCCAGCAGCTTATTTGACAGGAACTCTGGAAACACCATATATTTT
NA	TRBV18	NA	TRBJ1-4	CASSSGATNEKLFF	TGTGCCAGCTCATCGGGGGCAACTAATGAAAAACTGTTTTTT
TRBD1	TRBV7-2	NA	TRBJ1-2	CASSQGTEYGYTF	TGTGCCAGCAGCCAGGGGACAGAGTATGGCTACACCTTC
NA	TRBV6-2/TRBV6-3	NA	TRBJ2-7	CASSYSTSLEPLEQYF	TGTGCCAGCAGTTACTCAACTTCACTAGAGCCTCTCGAGCAGTACTTC
TRBD1	TRBV27	once	TRBJ2-2	CATARGTVNTGELFF	TGTGCCACCGCCAGGGGGACAGTGAACACCGGGGAGCTGTTTTTT
NA	TRBV27	few	TRBJ2-4	CASSPPGQPGDIQYF	TGTGCCAGCAGTCCACCGGGACAACCCGGGGACATTCAGTACTTC
NA	TRBV24-1	NA	TRBJ2-7	CATSDPQGPAYEQYF	TGTGCCACCAGTGACCCACAGGGTCCAGCCTACGAGCAGTACTTC
NA	TRBV21-1	NA	TRBJ2-7	CASSKGGVYEQYF	TGTGCCAGCAGCAAAGGGGGAGTCTACGAGCAGTACTTC
TRBD1	TRBV7-8	NA	TRBJ1-3	CASSVLPGQFSGNTIYF	TGTGCCAGCAGCGTCTTACCGGGACAGTTCTCTGGAAACACCATATATTTT
TRBD2	TRBV28	once	TRBJ2-7	CASSLSTSGLESYEQYF	TGTGCCAGCAGTTTATCCACTAGCGGGCTGGAGTCCTACGAGCAGTACTTC
NA	TRBV28	NA	TRBJ1-4	CASSSLDTATNEKLFF	TGTGCCAGCAGTTCCTTGGACACTGCAACTAATGAAAAACTGTTTTTT
TRBD1	TRBV4-2	NA	TRBJ2-5	CASSQARTGQETQYF	TGTGCCAGCAGCCAAGCTAGGACAGGCCAAGAGACCCAGTACTTC
NA	TRBV28	NA	TRBJ1-6	CASKEPHNSPLHF	TGTGCCAGCAAAGAGCCCCATAATTCACCCCTCCACTTT
TRBD1	TRBV5-4	NA	TRBJ2-2	CATRLGDRSTGELFF	TGTGCCACTCGGCTAGGGGACAGATCCACCGGGGAGCTGTTTTTT
TRBD2	TRBV7-9	NA	TRBJ2-3	CASSLTGGPSDTQYF	TGTGCCAGCAGCTTAACGGGAGGGCCCTCAGATACGCAGTATTTT
TRBD2	TRBV14	NA	TRBJ2-7	CASSQGRSSGAYEQYF	TGTGCCAGCAGCCAAGGGCGGTCTAGCGGCGCCTACGAGCAGTACTTC
TRBD2	TRBV9	NA	TRBJ2-1	CASSVGLRGLAGNNEQFF	TGTGCCAGCAGCGTAGGACTTCGGGGACTAGCGGGTAACAATGAGCAGTTCTTC
TRBD1	TRBV27	NA	TRBJ2-7	CASSPPGQPQGRQYF	TGTGCCAGCAGTCCCCCGGGACAGCCCCAAGGTCGGCAGTACTTC
NA	TRBV28	NA	TRBJ1-4	CASSSGGIREKLFF	TGTGCCAGCAGTTCGGGGGGGATTCGTGAAAAACTGTTTTTT
NA	TRBV6-2/TRBV6-3	NA	TRBJ1-1	CASSYSGGTEAFF	TGTGCCAGCAGTTACTCTGGAGGGACTGAAGCTTTCTTT
NA	TRBV10-2	NA	TRBJ2-1	CASSDPGLVENEQFF	TGCGCCAGCAGTGATCCAGGGTTGGTAGAGAATGAGCAGTTCTTC
TRBD2	TRBV19	NA	TRBJ2-3	CASSIDNRGGLENTDTQYF	TGTGCCAGTAGTATAGATAATCGGGGGGGACTCGAGAACACAGATACGCAGTATTTT
TRBD2	TRBV11-2	NA	TRBJ2-7	CASSLWTSGSYEQYF	TGTGCCAGCAGCTTGTGGACTAGCGGGAGCTACGAGCAGTACTTC
NA	TRBV12-3/TRBV12-4	NA	TRBJ2-5	CASSWPRETQYF	TGTGCCAGCAGTTGGCCCAGGGAGACCCAGTACTTC